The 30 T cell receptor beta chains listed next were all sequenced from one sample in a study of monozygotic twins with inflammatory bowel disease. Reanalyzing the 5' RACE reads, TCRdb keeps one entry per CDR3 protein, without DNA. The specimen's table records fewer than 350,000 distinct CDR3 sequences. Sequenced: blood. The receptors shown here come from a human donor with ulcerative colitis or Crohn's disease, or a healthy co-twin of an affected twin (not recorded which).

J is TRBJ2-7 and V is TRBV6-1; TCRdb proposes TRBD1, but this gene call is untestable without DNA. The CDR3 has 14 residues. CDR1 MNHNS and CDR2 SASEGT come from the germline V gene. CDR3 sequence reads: CASVFSGHFYEQYF.

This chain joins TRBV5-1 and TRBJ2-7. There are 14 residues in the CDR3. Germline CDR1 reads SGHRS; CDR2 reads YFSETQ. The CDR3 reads CASSLDGVGYEQYF.

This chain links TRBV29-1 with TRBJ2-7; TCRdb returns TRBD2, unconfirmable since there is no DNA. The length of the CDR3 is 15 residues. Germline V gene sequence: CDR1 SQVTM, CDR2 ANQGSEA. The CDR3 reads CSVANRIAGGHEQYF.

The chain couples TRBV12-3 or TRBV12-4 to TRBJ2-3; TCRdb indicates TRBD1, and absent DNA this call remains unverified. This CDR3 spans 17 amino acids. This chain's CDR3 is CASSYQLSSPSTDTQYF.

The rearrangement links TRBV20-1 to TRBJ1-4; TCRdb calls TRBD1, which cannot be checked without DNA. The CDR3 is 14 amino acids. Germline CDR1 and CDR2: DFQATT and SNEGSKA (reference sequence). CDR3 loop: CSAGGVFPNEKLFF.

CDR3 loop: CSARPPQGWTDTQYF. This rearrangement joins TRBV20-1 to TRBJ2-3; TCRdb calls TRBD1, which cannot be checked without DNA. Looked up from germline, CDR1 is DFQATT and CDR2 is SNEGSKA (reference sequence). This CDR3 spans 15 amino acids.

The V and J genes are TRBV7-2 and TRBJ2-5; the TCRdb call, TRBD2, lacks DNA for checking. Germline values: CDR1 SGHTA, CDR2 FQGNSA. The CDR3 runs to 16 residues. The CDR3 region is CASSLRARGRWETQYF.

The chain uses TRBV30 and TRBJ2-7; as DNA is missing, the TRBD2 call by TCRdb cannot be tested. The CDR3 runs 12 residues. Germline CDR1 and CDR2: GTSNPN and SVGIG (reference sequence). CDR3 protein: CAWSGTLLVQYF. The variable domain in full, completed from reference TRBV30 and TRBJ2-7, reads SQTIHQWPATLVQPVGSPLSLECTVEGTSNPNLYWYRQAAGRGLQLLFYSVGIGQISSEVPQNLSASRPQDRQFILSSKKLLLSDSGFYLCAWSGTLLVQYFGPGTRLTVT.

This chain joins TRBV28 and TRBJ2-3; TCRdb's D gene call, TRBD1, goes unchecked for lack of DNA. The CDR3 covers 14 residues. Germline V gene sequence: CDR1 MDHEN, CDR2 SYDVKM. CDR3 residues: CASGGTRRIDTQYF.

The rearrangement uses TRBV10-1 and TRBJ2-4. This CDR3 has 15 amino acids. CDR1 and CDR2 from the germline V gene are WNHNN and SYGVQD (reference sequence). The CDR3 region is CASSDPYHTRNIQYF.

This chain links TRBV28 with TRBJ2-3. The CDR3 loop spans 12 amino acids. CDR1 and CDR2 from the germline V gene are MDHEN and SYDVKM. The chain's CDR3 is CASSSTADTQYF.

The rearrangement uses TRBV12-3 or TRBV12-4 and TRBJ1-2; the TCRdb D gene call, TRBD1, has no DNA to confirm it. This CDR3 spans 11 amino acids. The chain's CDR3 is CASSWGPGYTF.

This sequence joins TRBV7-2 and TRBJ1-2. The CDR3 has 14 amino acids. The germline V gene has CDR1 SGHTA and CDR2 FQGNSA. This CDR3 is CASSLESQLYGYTF. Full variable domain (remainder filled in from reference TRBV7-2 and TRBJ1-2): GAGVSQSPSNKVTEKGKDVELRCDPISGHTALYWYRQSLGQGLEFLIYFQGNSAPDKSGLPSDRFSAERTGGSVSTLTIQRTQQEDSAVYLCASSLESQLYGYTFGSGTRLTVV.

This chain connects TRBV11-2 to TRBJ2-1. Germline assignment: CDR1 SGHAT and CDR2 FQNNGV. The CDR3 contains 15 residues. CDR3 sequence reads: CASSSYRGAYNEQFF.

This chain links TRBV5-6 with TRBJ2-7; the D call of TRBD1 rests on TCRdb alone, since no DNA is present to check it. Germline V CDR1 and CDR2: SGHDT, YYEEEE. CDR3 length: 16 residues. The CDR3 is CASSVPGPIQTGEQYF.

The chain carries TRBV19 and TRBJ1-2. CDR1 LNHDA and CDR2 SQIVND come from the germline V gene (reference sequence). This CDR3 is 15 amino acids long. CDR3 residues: CASSFSTGGNYGYTF.

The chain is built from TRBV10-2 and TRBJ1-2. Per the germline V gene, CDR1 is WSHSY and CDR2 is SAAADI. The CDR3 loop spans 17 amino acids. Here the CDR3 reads CASSETIEGRVDYGYTF.

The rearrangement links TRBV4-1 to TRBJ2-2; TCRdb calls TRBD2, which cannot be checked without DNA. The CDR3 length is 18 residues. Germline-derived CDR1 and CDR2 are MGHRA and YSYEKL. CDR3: CASSRAGTQRESTGELFF.

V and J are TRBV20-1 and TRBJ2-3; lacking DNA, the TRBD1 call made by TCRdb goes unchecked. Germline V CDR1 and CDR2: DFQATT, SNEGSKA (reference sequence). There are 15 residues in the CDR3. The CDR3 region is CSASRQGYGTDTQYF.

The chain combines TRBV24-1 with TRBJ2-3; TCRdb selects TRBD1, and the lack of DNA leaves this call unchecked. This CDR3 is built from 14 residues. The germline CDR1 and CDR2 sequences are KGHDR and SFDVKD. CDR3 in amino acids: CATREQGVTDTQYF.

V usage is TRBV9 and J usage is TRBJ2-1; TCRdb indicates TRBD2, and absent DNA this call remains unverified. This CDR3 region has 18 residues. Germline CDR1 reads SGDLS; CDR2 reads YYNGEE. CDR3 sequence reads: CASSGWVGGLSSYNEQFF.

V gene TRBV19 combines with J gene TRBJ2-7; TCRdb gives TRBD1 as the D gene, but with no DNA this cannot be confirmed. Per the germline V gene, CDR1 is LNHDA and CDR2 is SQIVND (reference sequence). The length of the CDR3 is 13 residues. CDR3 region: CATEGTGGYEQYF.

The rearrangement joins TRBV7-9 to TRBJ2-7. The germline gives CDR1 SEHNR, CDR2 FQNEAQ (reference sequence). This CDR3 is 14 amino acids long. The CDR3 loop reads CASSLAGLDYEQYF.

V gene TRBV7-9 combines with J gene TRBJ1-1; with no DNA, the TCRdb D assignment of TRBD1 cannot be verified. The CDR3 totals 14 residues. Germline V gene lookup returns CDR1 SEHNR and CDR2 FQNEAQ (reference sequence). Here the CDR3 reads CASSTGQGYTEAFF. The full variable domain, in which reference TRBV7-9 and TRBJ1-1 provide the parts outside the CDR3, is DTGVSQNPRHKITKRGQNVTFRCDPISEHNRLYWYRQTLGQGPEFLTYFQNEAQLEKSRLLSDRFSAERPKGSFSTLEIQRTEQGDSAMYLCASSTGQGYTEAFFGQGTRLTVV.

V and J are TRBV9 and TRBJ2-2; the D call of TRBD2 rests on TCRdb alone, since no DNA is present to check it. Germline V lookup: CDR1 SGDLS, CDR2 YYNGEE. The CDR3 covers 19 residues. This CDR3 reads CASSVDETSGRALTGELFF. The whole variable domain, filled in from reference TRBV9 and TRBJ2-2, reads DSGVTQTPKHLITATGQRVTLRCSPRSGDLSVYWYQQSLDQGLQFLIQYYNGEERAKGNILERFSAQQFPDLHSELNLSSLELGDSALYFCASSVDETSGRALTGELFFGEGSRLTVL.

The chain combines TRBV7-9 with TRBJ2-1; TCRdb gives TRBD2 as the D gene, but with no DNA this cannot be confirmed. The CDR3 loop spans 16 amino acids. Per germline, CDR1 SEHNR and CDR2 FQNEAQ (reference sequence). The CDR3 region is CASSLVDGRAANEQFF.

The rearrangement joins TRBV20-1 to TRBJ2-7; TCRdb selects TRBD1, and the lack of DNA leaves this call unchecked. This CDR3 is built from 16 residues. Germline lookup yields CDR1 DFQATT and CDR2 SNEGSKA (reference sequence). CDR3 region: CSARDPGQGNTYEQYF.

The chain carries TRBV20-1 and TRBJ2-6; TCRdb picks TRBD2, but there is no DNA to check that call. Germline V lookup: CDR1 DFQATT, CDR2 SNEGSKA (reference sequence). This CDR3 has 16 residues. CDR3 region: CSASVSKGGGANVLTF.

CDR3 residues: CASSQDLTSQETQYF. This sequence joins TRBV3-1 and TRBJ2-5. Germline CDR1 and CDR2: LGHDT and YNNKEL (reference sequence). The CDR3 loop spans 15 amino acids.

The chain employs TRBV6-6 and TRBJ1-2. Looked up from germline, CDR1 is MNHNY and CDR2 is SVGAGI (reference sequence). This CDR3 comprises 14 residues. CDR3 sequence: CASSTIGTAYGYTF.